The 14 T cell receptor beta chains reported below all come from one sample, sequenced in a study of shared clonotypes between healthy human individuals. Method: immunoSEQ multiplex PCR; TCRdb's copy keeps in-frame clones and lacks some. This table holds some 2,000,000 clones, about 95% found once. Material: naive CD4+ T cells sorted from blood. Specified subset: CD45RA+ positively selected. These receptors came from a man aged 18 to 29 in good health.

The genes are TRBV19 and TRBJ1-5; D is undetermined. The CDR3 has 13 amino acids. Germline V lookup: CDR1 LNHDA, CDR2 SQIVND (reference sequence). Trimming pared 10 bases from V and 6 bases from J, leaving 16 bases between. CDR3 sequence (DNA): TGTGCCACAGCCGGGGATTTGAGTCAGCCCCAGCATTTT. As protein: CATAGDLSQPQHF.

This chain connects TRBV6-1 to TRBJ2-7, with D perhaps TRBD1 (6 bases). Between the trimmed V and J ends, which lost 6 bases and 0 bases, there was a span of 12 bases. Per germline, CDR1 MNHNS and CDR2 SASEGT. The CDR3 sequence is 14 residues long. In DNA, the CDR3 is TGTGCCAGCAGGACAGGATCGTTCTCCTACGAGCAGTACTTC. It yields the protein CASRTGSFSYEQYF.

V and J are TRBV7-2 and TRBJ2-3, with D possibly being TRBD1 (5 bases). Trimming cost V 2 bases and J 4 bases, with 10 bases left between them. There are 14 residues in the CDR3. In germline, CDR1 is SGHTA, CDR2 FQGNSA. The CDR3 protein is CASSLNRNPDTQYF. The CDR3 DNA reads as TGTGCCAGCAGCTTAAACAGGAACCCAGATACGCAGTATTTT.

The chain couples TRBV11-2 to TRBJ2-1; D is unclear. The CDR3 is 14 amino acids. Trimming cost V 1 base and J 9 bases, with 13 bases left between them. Germline values: CDR1 SGHAT, CDR2 FQNNGV. The CDR3 spells CASSLVSVIGEQFF. The CDR3 nucleotides are TGTGCCAGCAGCTTAGTATCGGTGATCGGTGAGCAGTTCTTC.

Turning to this clone: Other DNA sequences in this sample translate to the same CDR3. The rearrangement links TRBV5-1 to TRBJ2-3; no clear D. Germline V gene data show CDR1 as SGHRS and CDR2 as YFSETQ. Trimming stripped 5 bases from V and 2 bases from J, with 9 bases between. This CDR3 comprises 13 residues. In nucleotides, the CDR3 is TGCGCCAGCAGGCGGAGCTTCACAGATACGCAGTATTTT. Residues: CASRRSFTDTQYF.

This clone appeared a single time. The identical CDR3 is also encoded by other nucleotide sequences in the sample. This chain joins TRBV5-1 and TRBJ1-6, with D possibly matching TRBD1 (5 bases). The CDR3 has 17 amino acids. V lost 0 bases to trimming and J lost 0 bases, with 10 bases between them. From germline, CDR1 is SGHRS and CDR2 YFSETQ. Here the CDR3 DNA reads TGCGCCAGCAGCTTGGGGGGCCTGAGCTCCTATAATTCACCCCTCCACTTT. It specifies CASSLGGLSSYNSPLHF.

This chain uses TRBV5-3 with TRBJ2-7, with 7 bases fitting TRBD2. TRBV5-3 is an open reading frame whose function is uncertain. The CDR3 is 17 residues long. V was pared by 4 bases and J by 2 bases, with 15 bases of the junction left unmatched. The chain's CDR3 is CARSNEPDERETYEQYF. CDR3 DNA: TGTGCCAGAAGCAACGAACCGGACGAGCGGGAAACCTACGAGCAGTACTTC.

This chain uses TRBV10-3 with TRBJ1-6; 8 nucleotides match TRBD1. Germline-derived CDR1 and CDR2 are ENHRY and SYGVKD. The trim removed 10 bases at V and 8 bases at J, leaving 4 bases unmatched. This CDR3 contains 12 residues. Here the CDR3 DNA reads TGTGCCACCGGACAGGGCGATTCACCCCTCCACTTT. Protein: CATGQGDSPLHF.

The rearrangement uses TRBV29-1 and TRBJ2-3; tentative D call: TRBD2 (6 bases). V was shortened by 1 base and J by 2 bases, with 13 bases between the two germline ends. This CDR3 has 15 residues. Germline V gene data show CDR1 as SQVTM and CDR2 as ANQGSEA. CDR3 bases: TGCAGCGTTGAAGGCAAGGAGGGGCTCACAGATACGCAGTATTTT. Encoded protein: CSVEGKEGLTDTQYF.

This chain joins TRBV7-9 and TRBJ2-5, with 7 bases identical to TRBD1. The J segment lost 2 bases and the V segment lost 5 bases, leaving 11 bases of the junction unmatched. The CDR3 contains 16 residues. Germline values: CDR1 SEHNR, CDR2 FQNEAQ (reference sequence). The CDR3 nucleotides read TGTGCCAGCAGCCGGGTAGCCGGGACAGTGCAAGAGACCCAGTACTTC. This codes for CASSRVAGTVQETQYF.

About this clone itself: Other DNA sequences in this sample translate to the same CDR3. The chain combines TRBV2 with TRBJ1-2, with D uncertain. Trimming removed 2 bases from V and 2 bases from J, with 6 bases in between. The length of the CDR3 is 13 residues. Per germline, CDR1 SNHLY and CDR2 FYNNEI. The CDR3 DNA follows: TGTGCCAGCAGTGAAAAGGCGAACTATGGCTACACCTTC. This encodes CASSEKANYGYTF.

The DNA for the CDR3 is TGTGCCAGCAGTTTATGGGGACAGGAGTACAATGAGCAGTTCTTC. Its protein is CASSLWGQEYNEQFF. V usage is TRBV27 and J usage is TRBJ2-1; the match to TRBD1 covers 8 bases. After removal of 1 base from V and 4 bases from J, the junction contained 3 bases not matched to a gene. The CDR3 has 15 amino acids. CDR1 MNHEY and CDR2 SMNVEV come from the germline V gene (reference sequence).

The chain has TRBV5-1 and TRBJ2-1, with D uncertain. V lost 2 bases and J lost 3, with 27 bases in between. Germline V gene sequence: CDR1 SGHRS, CDR2 YFSETQ. The length of the CDR3 is 20 residues. The CDR3 loop is CASSFKSASAASFYYNEQFF. For the CDR3, the DNA is TGCGCCAGCAGCTTTAAGTCAGCGTCGGCAGCGAGTTTTTACTACAATGAGCAGTTCTTC.

The V gene is TRBV7-2, the J gene TRBJ2-1; no clear D. The V and J ends lost 4 bases and 6 bases respectively, with 10 bases between them. The germline gives CDR1 SGHTA, CDR2 FQGNSA. The CDR3 loop spans 13 amino acids. CDR3 in amino acids: CASSSGPSNEQFF. CDR3 nucleotide sequence: TGTGCCAGCAGCTCCGGACCCTCCAATGAGCAGTTCTTC.